The entry below describes one T cell receptor beta chain. Its specificity is not known. Treatment meaning: about 20 received Ad26.COV2.S at low or high dose, single or two shots; roughly five received placebo; per-sample allocation not given. Samples were taken on day 63 after the first vaccine or placebo injection. Participants' vaccine, an Ad26 vector, delivered Wuhan-strain SARS-CoV-2 spike. This entry comes from a study of Ad26.COV2.S vaccination and SARS-CoV-2 variants. Overall study context: Ad26.COV2.S shots went into the muscle once or twice, 56 days apart.

Regarding the study as a whole: Relative to placebo recipients, vaccine recipients exhibited elevated spike-specific TCR breadth. The authors reported substantial breadth in spike-specific CD8+ and CD4+ T cell responses after vaccination.

Profiling relied on immunoSEQ multiplex PCR, and the TCRdb table lists in-frame clones only, not all of them. Of about 680,000 clones listed, roughly 90% are singletons. This receptor was identified in a person between 18 and 65 years old who received the Ad26.COV2.S COVID-19 vaccine or a placebo. The sample was peripheral blood, taken in a trial of Ad26.COV2.S vaccine versus placebo.

CDR3 sequence: CAISDFEGGDTQYF. Written as DNA, the CDR3 is TGTGCCATCAGTGACTTCGAAGGGGGAGATACGCAGTATTTT. The genes are TRBV10-3 and TRBJ2-3; possibly TRBD1 for D (6 bases). The germline V gene encodes CDR1 ENHRY and CDR2 SYGVKD. V lost 3 bases to trimming and J lost 5 bases, with 12 bases between them. CDR3 length equals 14 residues.